This passage covers 10 T cell receptor beta chains from one sample sequenced in a study of blood T cell repertoires in COVID-19. Using immunoSEQ multiplex PCR, the repertoire was profiled, and TCRdb retains in-frame clones only, with some absent. The sample contains fewer than 9,500 clones, around 90% of which appear only once. The material sequenced was peripheral blood. The receptor set was obtained from a woman between 50 and 59 years old with active or convalescent COVID-19.

This chain connects TRBV9 to TRBJ1-2, with D perhaps matching TRBD1 (5 bases). The V end lost 0 bases, the J end lost 9 bases, and 18 bases lay between the germline ends. The length of the CDR3 is 15 residues. CDR1 and CDR2 from the germline V gene are SGDLS and YYNGEE. This CDR3 reads CASSVATGGSLRYTF. The CDR3 nucleotides read TGTGCCAGCAGCGTAGCTACCGGGGGGAGTTTACGCTACACCTTC.

The chain couples TRBV29-1 to TRBJ1-1; no firm D call. This CDR3 has 13 residues. Trimming cost V 7 bases and J 3 bases, with 15 bases left between them. Germline CDR1 reads SQVTM; CDR2 reads ANQGSEA. CDR3: CSALRHSDTEAFF. As DNA, the CDR3 is TGCAGCGCGTTACGACACAGTGACACTGAAGCTTTCTTT.

The rearrangement uses TRBV28 and TRBJ2-3, with D maybe TRBD2 (6 bases). From germline, CDR1 is MDHEN and CDR2 SYDVKM. The length of the CDR3 is 14 residues. Trimming cost V 3 bases and J 5 bases, with 12 bases left between them. The CDR3: CASSLEGVQDTQYF. The DNA of the CDR3 is TGTGCCAGCAGTTTGGAGGGTGTCCAAGATACGCAGTATTTT.

V and J are TRBV28 and TRBJ2-7; tentatively, D is TRBD1 (5 bases). This CDR3 is 16 amino acids long. Germline values: CDR1 MDHEN, CDR2 SYDVKM. V lost 5 bases and J lost 2, with 19 bases in between. Here the CDR3 reads CASSLRGRTIAYEQYF. CDR3 sequence (DNA): TGTGCCAGCAGTCTTAGGGGCCGGACCATCGCCTACGAGCAGTACTTC.

J is TRBJ1-1 and V is TRBV7-8; no reliable D call. The CDR3 sequence is 12 residues long. Germline V gene sequence: CDR1 SGHVS, CDR2 FQNEAQ. Trimming cost V 7 bases and J 1 base, with 7 bases left between them. The CDR3 region has the DNA TGTGCCAGCAACTCCCAGAACACTGAAGCTTTCTTT. Protein: CASNSQNTEAFF. The whole variable domain, remainder taken from reference TRBV7-8 and TRBJ1-1, is GAGVSQSPRYKVAKRGQDVALRCDPISGHVSLFWYQQALGQGPEFLTYFQNEAQLDKSGLPSDRFFAERPEGSVSTLKIQRTQQEDSAVYLCASNSQNTEAFFGQGTRLTVV.

The V call is TRBV2, the J call TRBJ2-7, with 7 bases matching TRBD2. CDR3 length equals 14 residues. Germline assignment: CDR1 SNHLY and CDR2 FYNNEI. The V gene end was trimmed by 2 bases and the J gene end by 1 base; junction bases not matched to a gene: 2. Here the CDR3 reads CASSETSVSYEQYF. CDR3 coding DNA: TGTGCCAGCAGTGAAACTAGCGTATCCTACGAGCAGTACTTC. Drawing the rest from reference TRBV2 and TRBJ2-7, the complete variable domain is EPEVTQTPSHQVTQMGQEVILRCVPISNHLYFYWYRQILGQKVEFLVSFYNNEISEKSEIFDDQFSVERPDGSNFTLKIRSTKLEDSAMYFCASSETSVSYEQYFGPGTRLTVT.

In DNA, the CDR3 is TGTGCCAGTAGGCTGGGACAGGACTATGGCTACACCTTC. Protein: CASRLGQDYGYTF. The gene calls are TRBV19 and TRBJ1-2, with 8 bases fitting TRBD1. J was trimmed by 3 bases and V by 6 bases; bases with no gene match: 3. The germline gives CDR1 LNHDA, CDR2 SQIVND (reference sequence). The CDR3 is 13 amino acids.

As regards this clone: The junction shows a germline mismatch at one end, possibly a read error. The chain has TRBV3-1 (or the pseudogene TRBV3-2) and TRBJ2-1; D perhaps matches TRBD2 (5 bases). The CDR3 has 16 amino acids. CDR1 and CDR2 from the germline V gene are LGHDT and YNNKEL (reference sequence). Here the CDR3 reads CAGSQSAASSYNEQFF. The CDR3 DNA reads TGTGCCGGCAGCCAATCAGCGGCGAGCTCCTACAATGAGCAGTTCTTC.

The chain employs TRBV2 and TRBJ2-3; 12 bases agree with TRBD2. This CDR3 region has 14 residues. Germline CDR1 and CDR2: SNHLY and FYNNEI. The ends lost 9 bases at V and 0 bases at J; junction bases unmatched: 1. This CDR3 reads CASGTSGSTDTQYF. The CDR3 DNA reads TGTGCCAGTGGGACTAGCGGGAGCACAGATACGCAGTATTTT.

The chain has TRBV10-3 and TRBJ2-2; a weak D match, TRBD2 (6 bases). V lost 8 bases to trimming and J lost 3 bases, with 16 bases between them. This CDR3 is built from 15 residues. Germline CDR1 is ENHRY and CDR2 is SYGVKD. The CDR3 DNA reads as TGTGCCATCGGAAAGACTAGTTCAGACACCGGGGAGCTGTTTTTT. It is translated as CAIGKTSSDTGELFF.